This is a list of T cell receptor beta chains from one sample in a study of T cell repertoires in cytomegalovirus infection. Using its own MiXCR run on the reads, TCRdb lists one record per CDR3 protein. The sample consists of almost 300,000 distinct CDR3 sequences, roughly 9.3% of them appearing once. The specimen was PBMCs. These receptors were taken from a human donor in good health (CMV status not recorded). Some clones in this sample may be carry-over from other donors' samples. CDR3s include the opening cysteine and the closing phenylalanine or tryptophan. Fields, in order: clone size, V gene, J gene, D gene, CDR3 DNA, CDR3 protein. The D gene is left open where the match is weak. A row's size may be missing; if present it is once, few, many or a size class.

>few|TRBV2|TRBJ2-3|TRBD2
TGTGCCGCCAAGGGTTCCGGGACTAGCGCGGATACGCAGTATTTT
CAAKGSGTSADTQYF
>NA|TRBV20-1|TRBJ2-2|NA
TGCAGTGCTAGCTCGAACCGGAACACCGGGGAGCTGTTTTTT
CSASSNRNTGELFF
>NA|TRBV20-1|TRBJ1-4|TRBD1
TGCAGTGCCTGCCCCCCCCCAGATATACAGACAGGGCTTAAGGGAAAACTGTTTTTT
CSACPPPDIQTGLKGKLFF
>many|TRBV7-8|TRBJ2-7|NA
TGTGCCAGCAGCGCCAGTAGACAGCCAGTCTACGAGCAGTACTTC
CASSASRQPVYEQYF
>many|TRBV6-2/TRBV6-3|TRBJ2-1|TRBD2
TGTGCCAGCCTAGCGGGGTCGGGCAATGAGCAGTTCTTC
CASLAGSGNEQFF
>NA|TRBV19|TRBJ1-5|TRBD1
TGTACCAGTAGTACCGCCCGGACAGGTATGAGCAATCAGCCCCAGCATTTT
CTSSTARTGMSNQPQHF
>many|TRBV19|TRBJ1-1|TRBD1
TGTGCCAGTAGTTATACAGGGGGGGACACTGAAGCTTTCTTT
CASSYTGGDTEAFF
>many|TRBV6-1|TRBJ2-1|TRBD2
TGTGCCAGCAGTCTCACGGGTCTAGCGGGGTACAATGAGCAGTTCTTC
CASSLTGLAGYNEQFF
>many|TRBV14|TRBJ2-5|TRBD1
TGTGCCAGCAGCACCGACAGGGGGGTAGGAGAGACCCAGTACTTC
CASSTDRGVGETQYF
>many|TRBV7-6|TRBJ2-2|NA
TGTGCCAGCAGCTTTGGCGGCCAGAACACCGGGGAGCTGTTTTTT
CASSFGGQNTGELFF
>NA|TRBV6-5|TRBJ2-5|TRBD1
TGTGCCAGCAGTTTCGACAGGGGACACCAAGAGACCCAGTACTTC
CASSFDRGHQETQYF
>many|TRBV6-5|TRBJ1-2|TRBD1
TGTGCCAGCACAACTAGGGGGCTACATGGCTACACCTTC
CASTTRGLHGYTF
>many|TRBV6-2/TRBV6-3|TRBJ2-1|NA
TGTGCCAGCGATATAGGGGCTCCTGGAGGGGAGCAGTTCTTC
CASDIGAPGGEQFF
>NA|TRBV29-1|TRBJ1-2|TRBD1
TGCAGCGTTGAAGGTGGGGTGCAGGGGGACGGCTACACCTTC
CSVEGGVQGDGYTF
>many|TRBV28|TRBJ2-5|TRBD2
TGTGCCAGCCAGATACTAGGCGGGGGAACTCAAGAGACCCAGTACTTC
CASQILGGGTQETQYF
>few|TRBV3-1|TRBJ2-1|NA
TGTGCCAGCAGCCAACCGGACGGGAAACTTGGCTCCTACAATGAGCAGTTCTTC
CASSQPDGKLGSYNEQFF
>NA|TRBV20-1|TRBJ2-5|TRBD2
TGCAGTGCAGGACTAGCGGGGGCCGGACAAGAGACCCAGTACTTC
CSAGLAGAGQETQYF
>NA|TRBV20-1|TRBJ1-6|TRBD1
TGCAGTGCTGCTATACAGGGGGGGAGGATCTCACCCCTCCACTTT
CSAAIQGGRISPLHF
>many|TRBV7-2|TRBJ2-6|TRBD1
TGTGCCAGCAGCCCAGGGACAGGGGGAGTCTCTGGGGCCAACGTCCTGACTTTC
CASSPGTGGVSGANVLTF
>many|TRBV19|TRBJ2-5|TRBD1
TGTGCCAGCAGACAGGGACCTCAAGAGACCCAGTACTTC
CASRQGPQETQYF
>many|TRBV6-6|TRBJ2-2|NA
TGTGCCAGCAGTAGATTGACCAGGGTGGACGGGGAGCTGTTTTTT
CASSRLTRVDGELFF
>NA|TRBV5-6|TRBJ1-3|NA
TGTGCCAGCAGCCGCGACAGCTCTGGAAACACCATATATTTT
CASSRDSSGNTIYF
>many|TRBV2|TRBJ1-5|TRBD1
TGTGCCAGCAGCTACAGGGGGGATAGCAATCAGCCCCAGCATTTT
CASSYRGDSNQPQHF
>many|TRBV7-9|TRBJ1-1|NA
TGTGCCAGCAGCCTCAACCGGGACACTGAAGCTTTCTTT
CASSLNRDTEAFF
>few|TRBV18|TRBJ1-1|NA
TGTGCCAGCGCCTCCTACGGCACTGAAGCTTTCTTT
CASASYGTEAFF
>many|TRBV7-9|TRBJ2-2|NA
TGTGCCAGCAGCAGGCCCGGGGAGCTGTTTTTT
CASSRPGELFF
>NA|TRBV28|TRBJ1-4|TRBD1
TGTGCCGCGGGGACAGTGAGTGAAAAACTGTTTTTT
CAAGTVSEKLFF
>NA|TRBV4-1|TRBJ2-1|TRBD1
TGCGCCAGCAGCCAACTCGACAGGGAGAAGGGTGAGCAGTTCTTC
CASSQLDREKGEQFF
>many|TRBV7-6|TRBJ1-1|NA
TGTGCCAGCAGCCCCCAGGACACACGGAACACTGAAGCTTTCTTT
CASSPQDTRNTEAFF
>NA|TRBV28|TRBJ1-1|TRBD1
TGTGCCAGCAGTCCCCCCCAGGGGGCTAACACTGAAGCTTTCTTT
CASSPPQGANTEAFF
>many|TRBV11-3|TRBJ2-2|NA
TGTGCCAGCAGCTTAAGCGGCGGAAACACCGGGGAGCTGTTTTTT
CASSLSGGNTGELFF
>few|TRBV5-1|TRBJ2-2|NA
TGCGCCAGCAGCTTGGCGGGATTCAACACCGGGGAGCTGTTTTTT
CASSLAGFNTGELFF
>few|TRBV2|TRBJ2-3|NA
TGTGCCAGCGGAGAGGTGCGAGTTCCTAGCACAGATACGCAGTATTTT
CASGEVRVPSTDTQYF
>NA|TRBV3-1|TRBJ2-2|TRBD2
TGTGCCAGCAGCCAAAATAGCGGGACCGGGGAGCTGTTTTTT
CASSQNSGTGELFF
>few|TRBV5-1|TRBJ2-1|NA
TGCGCCAGCATTGGAGAAAGCAATGAGCAGTTCTTC
CASIGESNEQFF
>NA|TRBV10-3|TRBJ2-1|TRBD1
TGTGCCATGGAAAAGGACAGGGGGGGGAATGAGCAGTTCTTC
CAMEKDRGGNEQFF
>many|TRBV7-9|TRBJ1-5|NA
TGTGCCAGCAGCAATTGGACAGAGAGTCAGCCCCAGCATTTT
CASSNWTESQPQHF
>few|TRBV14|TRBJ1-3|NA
TGTGCCAGCAGCCAAGTAATGGGACGGGGCTCTGGAAACACCATATATTTT
CASSQVMGRGSGNTIYF
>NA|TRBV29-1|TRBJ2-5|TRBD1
TGCAGCGTAGATGACAGGGCCCGAGAGACCCAGTACTTC
CSVDDRARETQYF
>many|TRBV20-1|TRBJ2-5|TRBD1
TGCAGTGCCCCGGACAGGGGCGCTGGGGGGACCCAGTACTTC
CSAPDRGAGGTQYF
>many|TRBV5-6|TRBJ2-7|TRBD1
TGTGCCACGAACAGGGGTACCTACGAGCAGTACTTC
CATNRGTYEQYF
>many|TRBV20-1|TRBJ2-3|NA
TGCAGTGCTAGAGCACCCAAGTCGGGGAGCACAGATACGCAGTATTTT
CSARAPKSGSTDTQYF
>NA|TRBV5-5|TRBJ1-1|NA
TGTGCCAGCAGCTTGGCCTATTACCGACCCACTGAAGCTTTCTTT
CASSLAYYRPTEAFF
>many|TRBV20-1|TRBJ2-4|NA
TGCAGTGCCCCTACAGGGTCCAAAAACATTCAGTACTTC
CSAPTGSKNIQYF
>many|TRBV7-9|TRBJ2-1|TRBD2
TGTGCCAGCAGCTTAAGGGCGGGGGATTCTACTTACAATGAGCAGTTCTTC
CASSLRAGDSTYNEQFF
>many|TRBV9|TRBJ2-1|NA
TGTGCCAGCAGCGTAGCCCCTGACGAGCAGTTCTTC
CASSVAPDEQFF
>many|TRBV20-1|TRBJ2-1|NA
TGCAGTGCTAGAGATTTTCGCGGAGGTCTCAATGAGCAGTTCTTC
CSARDFRGGLNEQFF
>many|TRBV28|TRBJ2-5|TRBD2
TGTGCCAGCAACCAAGTCGGACTAGCCGGGGAGACCCAGTACTTC
CASNQVGLAGETQYF
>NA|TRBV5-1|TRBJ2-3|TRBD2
TGCGCCAGCAGCCCCCGGGGGGAGACACGGACCACAGATACGCAGTATTTT
CASSPRGETRTTDTQYF
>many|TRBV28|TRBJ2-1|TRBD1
TGTGCCAGCGTTGGAGCCCGGGGGACAGGGGTAGGGAATGAGCAGTTCTTC
CASVGARGTGVGNEQFF
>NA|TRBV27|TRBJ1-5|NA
TGTGCCAGCAGTTTTGGACAGCTCAATCAGCCCCAGCATTTT
CASSFGQLNQPQHF
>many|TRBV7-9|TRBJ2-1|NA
TGTGCCAGCAGCGAGACCGGGGGTAGCTCCTACAATGAGCAGTTCTTC
CASSETGGSSYNEQFF
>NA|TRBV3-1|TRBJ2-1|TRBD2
TGTGCCAGCAGCCAGCGTGGGGGGGGGACCTACAATGAGCAGTTCTTC
CASSQRGGGTYNEQFF